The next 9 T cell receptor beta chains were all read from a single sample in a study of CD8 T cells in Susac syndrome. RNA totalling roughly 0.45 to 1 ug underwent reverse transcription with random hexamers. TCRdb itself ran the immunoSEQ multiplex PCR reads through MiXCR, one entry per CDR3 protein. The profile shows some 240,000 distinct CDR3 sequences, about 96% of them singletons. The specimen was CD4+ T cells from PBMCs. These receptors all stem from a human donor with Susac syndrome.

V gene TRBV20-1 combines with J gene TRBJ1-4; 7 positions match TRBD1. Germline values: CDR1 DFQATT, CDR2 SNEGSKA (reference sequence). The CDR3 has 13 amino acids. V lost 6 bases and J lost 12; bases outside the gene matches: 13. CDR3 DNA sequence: TGCAGTGCGCAAACAGGGGCCGTTGTGGAACTGTTTTTT. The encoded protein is CSAQTGAVVELFF.

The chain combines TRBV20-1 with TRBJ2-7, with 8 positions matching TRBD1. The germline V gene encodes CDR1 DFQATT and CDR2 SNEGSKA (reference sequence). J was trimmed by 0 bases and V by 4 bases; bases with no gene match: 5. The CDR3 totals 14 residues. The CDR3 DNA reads TGCAGTGCTATTCCAGGGGGCTACTCCTACGAGCAGTACTTC. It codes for CSAIPGGYSYEQYF.

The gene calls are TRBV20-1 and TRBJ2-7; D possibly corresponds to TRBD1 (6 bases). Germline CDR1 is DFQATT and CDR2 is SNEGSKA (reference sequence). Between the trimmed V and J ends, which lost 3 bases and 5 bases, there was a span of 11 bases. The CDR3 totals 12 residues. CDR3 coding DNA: TGCAGTGCTAGGATAGACAGGAACGAGCAGTACTTC. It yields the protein CSARIDRNEQYF.

This CDR3 reads CSARRGSTDTQYF. The CDR3, as DNA: TGCAGTGCTCGTCGGGGGAGCACAGATACGCAGTATTTT. The chain uses TRBV20-1 and TRBJ2-3; TRBD2 is a possible D gene (6 bases). This CDR3 contains 13 residues. Looked up from germline, CDR1 is DFQATT and CDR2 is SNEGSKA (reference sequence). V was trimmed by 5 bases and J by 0 bases, leaving 9 bases between them.

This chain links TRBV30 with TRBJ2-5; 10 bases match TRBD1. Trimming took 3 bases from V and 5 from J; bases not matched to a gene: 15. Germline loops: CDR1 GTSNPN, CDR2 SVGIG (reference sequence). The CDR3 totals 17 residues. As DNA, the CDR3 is TGTGCCTGGAGAGGCCATGGACAGGGGGTCTGGACGGAGACCCAGTACTTC. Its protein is CAWRGHGQGVWTETQYF.

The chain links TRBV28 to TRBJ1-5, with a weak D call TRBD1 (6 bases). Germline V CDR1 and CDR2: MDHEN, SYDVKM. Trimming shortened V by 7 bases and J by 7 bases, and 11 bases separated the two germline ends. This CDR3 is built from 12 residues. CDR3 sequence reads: CASTRTGQPQHF. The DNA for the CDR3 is TGTGCCAGCACCCGAACAGGGCAGCCCCAGCATTTT.

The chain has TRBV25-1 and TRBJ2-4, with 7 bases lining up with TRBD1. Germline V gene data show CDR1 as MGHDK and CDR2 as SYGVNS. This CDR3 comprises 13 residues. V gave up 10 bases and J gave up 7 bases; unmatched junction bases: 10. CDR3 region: CATWGQTGNIQYF. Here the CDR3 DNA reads TGTGCCACCTGGGGACAGACGGGGAACATTCAGTACTTC.

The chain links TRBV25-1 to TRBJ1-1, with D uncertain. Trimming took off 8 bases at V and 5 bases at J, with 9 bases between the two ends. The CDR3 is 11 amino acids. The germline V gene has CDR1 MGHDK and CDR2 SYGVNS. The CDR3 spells CASLKGTEAFF. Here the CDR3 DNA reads TGTGCCAGCCTCAAGGGAACTGAAGCTTTCTTT.

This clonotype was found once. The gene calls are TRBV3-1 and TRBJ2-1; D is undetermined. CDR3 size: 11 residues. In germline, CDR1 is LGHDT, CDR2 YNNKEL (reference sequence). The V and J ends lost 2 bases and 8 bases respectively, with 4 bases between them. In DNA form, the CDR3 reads TGTGCCAGCAGCCAATTCCATGAGCAGTTCTTC. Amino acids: CASSQFHEQFF.